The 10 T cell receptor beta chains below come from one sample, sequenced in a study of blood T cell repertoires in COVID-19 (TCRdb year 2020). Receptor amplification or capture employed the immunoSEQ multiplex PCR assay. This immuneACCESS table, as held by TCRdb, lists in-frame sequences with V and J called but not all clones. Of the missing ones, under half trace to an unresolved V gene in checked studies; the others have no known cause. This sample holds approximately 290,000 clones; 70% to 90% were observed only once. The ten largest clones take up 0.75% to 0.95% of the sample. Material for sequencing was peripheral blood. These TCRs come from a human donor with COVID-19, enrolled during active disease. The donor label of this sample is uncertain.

The CDR3 here is CASRGGVLDNSPLHF. CDR3 DNA: TGCGCCAGCAGAGGAGGGGTGTTGGATAATTCACCCCTCCACTTT. This chain connects TRBV10-2 to TRBJ1-6; a possible D gene is TRBD1 (5 bases). V was clipped by 6 bases and J by 5 bases, with 14 bases between them. In germline, CDR1 is WSHSY, CDR2 SAAADI. The CDR3 is 15 residues long.

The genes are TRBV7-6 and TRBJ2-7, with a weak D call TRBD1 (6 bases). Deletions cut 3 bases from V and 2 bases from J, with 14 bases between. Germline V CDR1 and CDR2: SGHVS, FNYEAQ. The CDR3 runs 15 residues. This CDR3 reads CASSLADRTAYEQYF. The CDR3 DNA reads TGTGCCAGCAGCTTGGCTGACAGGACAGCCTACGAGCAGTACTTC.

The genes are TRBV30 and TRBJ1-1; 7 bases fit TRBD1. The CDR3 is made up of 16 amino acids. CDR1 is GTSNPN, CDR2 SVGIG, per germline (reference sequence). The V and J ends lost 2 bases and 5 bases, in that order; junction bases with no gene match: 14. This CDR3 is CAWSMPLGGTGTEAFF. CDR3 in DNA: TGTGCCTGGAGTATGCCCCTAGGGGGCACGGGGACTGAAGCTTTCTTT.

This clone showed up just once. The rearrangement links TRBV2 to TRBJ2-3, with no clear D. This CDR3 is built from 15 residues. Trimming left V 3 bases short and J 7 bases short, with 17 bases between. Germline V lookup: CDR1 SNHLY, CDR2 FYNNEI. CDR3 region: CASSDVPVRQNTQYF. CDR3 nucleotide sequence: TGTGCCAGCAGTGATGTACCAGTCCGTCAAAATACGCAGTATTTT. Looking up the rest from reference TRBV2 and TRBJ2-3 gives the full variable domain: EPEVTQTPSHQVTQMGQEVILRCVPISNHLYFYWYRQILGQKVEFLVSFYNNEISEKSEIFDDQFSVERPDGSNFTLKIRSTKLEDSAMYFCASSDVPVRQNTQYFGPGTRLTVL.

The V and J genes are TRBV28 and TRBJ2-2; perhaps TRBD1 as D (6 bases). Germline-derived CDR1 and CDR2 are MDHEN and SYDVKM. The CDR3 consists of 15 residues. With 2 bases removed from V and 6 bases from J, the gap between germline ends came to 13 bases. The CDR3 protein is CASSLEQGGAGELFF. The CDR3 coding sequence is TGTGCCAGCAGTTTAGAACAGGGTGGGGCCGGGGAGCTGTTTTTT.

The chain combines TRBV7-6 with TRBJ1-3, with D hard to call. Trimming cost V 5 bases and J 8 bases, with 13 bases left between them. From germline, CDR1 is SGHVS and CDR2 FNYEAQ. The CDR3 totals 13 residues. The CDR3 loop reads CASSLETADTIYF. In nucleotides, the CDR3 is TGTGCCAGCAGCCTAGAAACCGCGGACACCATATATTTT.

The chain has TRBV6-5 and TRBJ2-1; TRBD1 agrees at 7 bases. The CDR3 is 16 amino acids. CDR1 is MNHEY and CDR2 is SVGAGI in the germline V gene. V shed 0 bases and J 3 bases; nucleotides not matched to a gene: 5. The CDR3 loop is CASSYSDRVNYNEQFF. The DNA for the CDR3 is TGTGCCAGCAGTTACTCAGACAGGGTTAACTACAATGAGCAGTTCTTC.

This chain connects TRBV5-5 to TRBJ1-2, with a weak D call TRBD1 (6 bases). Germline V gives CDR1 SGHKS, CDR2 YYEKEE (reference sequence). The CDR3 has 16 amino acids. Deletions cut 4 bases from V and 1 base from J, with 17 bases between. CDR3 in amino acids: CASSPTDRSFNYGYTF. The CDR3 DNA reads TGTGCCAGCAGCCCCACGGACAGATCTTTTAACTATGGCTACACCTTC.

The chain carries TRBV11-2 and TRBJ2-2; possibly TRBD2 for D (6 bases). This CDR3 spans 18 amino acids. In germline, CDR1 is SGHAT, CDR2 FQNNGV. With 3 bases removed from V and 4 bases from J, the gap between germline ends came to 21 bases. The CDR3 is CASSFDLADPRSTGELFF. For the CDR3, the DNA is TGTGCCAGCAGCTTTGATTTAGCGGACCCCCGGAGCACCGGGGAGCTGTTTTTT.

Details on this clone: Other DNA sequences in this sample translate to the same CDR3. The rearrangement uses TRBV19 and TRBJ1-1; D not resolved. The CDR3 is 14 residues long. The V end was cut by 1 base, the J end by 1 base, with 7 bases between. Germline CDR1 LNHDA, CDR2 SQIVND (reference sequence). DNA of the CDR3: TGTGCCAGTAGTATAGGGGGAGGGAACACTGAAGCTTTCTTT. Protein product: CASSIGGGNTEAFF.